The source of this T cell receptor beta chain is a study of T-cell memory formation after mild COVID-19. The CDR3 covers 13 residues. CDR1 is SGHVS, CDR2 FQNEAQ, per germline. V dropped 5 bases and J dropped 7 bases, with 12 bases sitting between them. TCRdb redid the calling of the 5' RACE reads with MiXCR, one entry per CDR3 protein. The data contain 550,000 to 600,000 distinct CDR3 sequences, about 18% of them singletons. This clonotype was seen a few times. This TCR came from an adult woman who had mild COVID-19 (a few samples of this study predate the infection). Cell type and time point are not known. This chain joins TRBV7-8 and TRBJ1-5, with D hard to call. Material: PBMCs or a T cell subset sorted from them (not recorded which). The CDR3, as DNA: TGTGCCAGCAGCCACCCCCCGTGGCAGCCCCAGCATTTT. Translated: CASSHPPWQPQHF.